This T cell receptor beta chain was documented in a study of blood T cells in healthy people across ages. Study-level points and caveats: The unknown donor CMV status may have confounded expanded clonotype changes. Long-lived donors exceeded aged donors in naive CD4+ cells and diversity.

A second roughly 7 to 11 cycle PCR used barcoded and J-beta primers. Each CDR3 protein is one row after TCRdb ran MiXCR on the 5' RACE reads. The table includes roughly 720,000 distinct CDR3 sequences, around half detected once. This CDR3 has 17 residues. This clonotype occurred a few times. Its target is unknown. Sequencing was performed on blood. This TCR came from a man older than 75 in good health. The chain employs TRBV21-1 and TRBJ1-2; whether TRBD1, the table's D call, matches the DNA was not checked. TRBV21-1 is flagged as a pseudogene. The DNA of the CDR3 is TGTGCCAGCAGCAAAGAGGGGGGTCGTTGGGATGCCTATGGCTACACCTTC. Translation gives CASSKEGGRWDAYGYTF.